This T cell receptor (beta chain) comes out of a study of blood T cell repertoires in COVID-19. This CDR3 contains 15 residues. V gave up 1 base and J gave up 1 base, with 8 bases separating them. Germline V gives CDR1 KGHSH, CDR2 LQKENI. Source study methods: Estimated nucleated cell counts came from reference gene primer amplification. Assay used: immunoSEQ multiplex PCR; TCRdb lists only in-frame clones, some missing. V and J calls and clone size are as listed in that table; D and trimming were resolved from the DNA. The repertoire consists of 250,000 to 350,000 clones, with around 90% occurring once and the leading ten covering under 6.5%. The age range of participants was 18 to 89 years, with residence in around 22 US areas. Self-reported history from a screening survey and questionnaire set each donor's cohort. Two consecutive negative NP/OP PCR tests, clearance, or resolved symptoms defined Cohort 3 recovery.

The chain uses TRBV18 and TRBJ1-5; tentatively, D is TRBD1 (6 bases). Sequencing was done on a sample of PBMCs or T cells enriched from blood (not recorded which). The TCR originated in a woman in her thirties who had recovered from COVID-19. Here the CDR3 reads CASSPLGASNQPQHF. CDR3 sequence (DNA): TGTGCCAGCTCACCACTGGGGGCAAGCAATCAGCCCCAGCATTTT.